A few counts support the clone carrying this T cell receptor beta chain. This specimen comes from a study of Graves' ophthalmopathy and Graves' hyperthyroidism. The CDR3 has 15 amino acids. Unmatched junction bases numbered 13, after V lost 9 bases and J lost 4 bases. The germline CDR1 and CDR2 sequences are SNHLY and FYNNEI. Investigators amplified TCR beta CDR3 regions from RNA transcripts. The library came from an HTBI-primed first-round RT-PCR and a second-round multiplex PCR. TCRdb redid the calling of the multiplex PCR reads with MiXCR, one entry per CDR3 protein. This sample carries 500,000 to 700,000 distinct CDR3 sequences, 22% of them seen once, and the ten largest clones take approximately 6.9%.

Sequences were obtained from peripheral blood. The TCR originated in a woman in her late teens or twenties with stable Graves' hyperthyroidism. Some clones in this sample may be carry-over from other donors' samples. V usage is TRBV2 and J usage is TRBJ1-2, with 8 bases matching TRBD1. For the CDR3, the DNA is TGTGCCAGTCAATCTGCAGGGGGCGCTGTCTATGGCTACACCTTC. Its protein product is CASQSAGGAVYGYTF. The full variable domain, in which reference TRBV2 and TRBJ1-2 provide the parts outside the CDR3, is EPEVTQTPSHQVTQMGQEVILRCVPISNHLYFYWYRQILGQKVEFLVSFYNNEISEKSEIFDDQFSVERPDGSNFTLKIRSTKLEDSAMYFCASQSAGGAVYGYTFGSGTRLTVV.